The clone carrying this T cell receptor (beta chain) was detected only once. The data belong to a study of siplizumab effects on memory and regulatory T cells. The V gene's germline CDR1 is SQVTM and CDR2 ANQGSEA. This CDR3 is 13 amino acids long. With 5 bases removed from V and 0 bases from J, the gap between germline ends came to 10 bases. Profiling relied on immunoSEQ multiplex PCR, and the TCRdb table lists in-frame clones only, not all of them. Seen here are more than 85,000 clones, about 90% observed once, and the top ten hold approximately 0.73%. This TCR derives from a human donor in good health. Source material: Tregs sorted from blood. J is TRBJ1-2 and V is TRBV29-1; weak D call: TRBD1 (5 bases). In DNA, the CDR3 is TGCAGCGTTTCTCAGACAGCTAACTATGGCTACACCTTC. It codes for CSVSQTANYGYTF.